This T cell receptor (beta chain) derives from a study of T cell changes during pregnancy in multiple sclerosis. Data came from immunoSEQ multiplex PCR; TCRdb stores just in-frame clones and leaves some out. The sample lists around 30,000 clones, just over 90% occurring once. This CDR3 is built from 16 residues. V shed 0 bases and J shed 5 bases, with 14 bases lying between them. Germline loops: CDR1 WNHNN, CDR2 SYGVQD (reference sequence). This TCR was sampled from a female donor with multiple sclerosis, enrolled in a pregnancy study. The V gene is TRBV10-1, the J gene TRBJ2-4; D is uncertain. The material was CD8+ T cells from peripheral blood mononuclear cells, obtained in the second trimester of pregnancy. The CDR3 region has the DNA TGCGCCAGCAGTGAGTCGACGGGTATACCCGAAAACATTCAGTACTTC. This codes for CASSESTGIPENIQYF.